Reported below is one T cell receptor beta chain. The antigen remains undetermined. Assay: immunoSEQ multiplex PCR; the TCRdb copy retains only in-frame clones and omits some. The sample shows 35,000 to 40,000 clones, about 90% of them seen only once. This specimen belongs to a study of T cells in localized non-small cell lung cancer. Study-level findings and limits: Uninvolved adjacent lung showed higher T cell clonality than tumor.

The CDR3 loop spans 11 amino acids. V was shortened by 5 bases and J by 10 bases, with 9 bases between the two germline ends. In germline, CDR1 is MDHEN, CDR2 SYDVKM. The input for sequencing was peripheral blood, taken before any cancer treatment. The TCR was taken from a man between 35 and 75 years old with stage I lung adenocarcinoma. This sequence joins TRBV28 and TRBJ1-5, with D hard to call. The CDR3, as DNA: TGTGCCAGCAGTACCAGGATCCCCCAGCATTTT. Residues: CASSTRIPQHF.